Presented here are 23 T cell receptor beta chains from one specimen sequenced in a study of Ad26.COV2.S vaccination and SARS-CoV-2 variants. Produced via immunoSEQ multiplex PCR; TCRdb's table is partial and in-frame only. The sample carries 300,000 to 350,000 clones, roughly nine tenths recorded once. Regarding treatment: 15 to 20 received Ad26.COV2.S at low or high dose, single or two shots; several received placebo; per-sample allocation not given. The samples were gathered on day 63 after the first injection of vaccine or placebo. The material sequenced was peripheral blood, taken in a trial of Ad26.COV2.S vaccine versus placebo. These receptors were collected from a person between 18 and 60 years old who received the Ad26.COV2.S COVID-19 vaccine or a placebo.

The J gene is TRBJ2-5, the V gene TRBV5-1, with D uncertain. CDR3 length: 13 amino acids. Deletions cut 7 bases from V and 0 bases from J, with 10 bases between. In germline, CDR1 is SGHRS, CDR2 YFSETQ. The CDR3 reads CASHQGYQETQYF. As DNA, the CDR3 is TGCGCCAGCCACCAAGGGTACCAAGAGACCCAGTACTTC.

This clone was found once. The chain combines TRBV27 with TRBJ1-5, with TRBD1 matching over 9 bases. Germline V lookup: CDR1 MNHEY, CDR2 SMNVEV (reference sequence). V shed 5 bases and J 5 bases; nucleotides not matched to a gene: 7. The CDR3 runs 15 residues. CDR3: CASSQTGTGYQPQHF. The CDR3 DNA is TGTGCCAGCAGTCAGACCGGGACAGGGTATCAGCCCCAGCATTTT.

The chain links TRBV10-3 to TRBJ2-7; unclear D gene. The CDR3 consists of 13 residues. V lost 9 bases to trimming and J lost 0 bases, with 12 bases between them. Germline CDR1 is ENHRY and CDR2 is SYGVKD. The CDR3 nucleotides are TGTGCCATTAGCAGTATCTCCTCCTACGAGCAGTACTTC. Encoded protein: CAISSISSYEQYF.

The rearrangement joins TRBV7-2 to TRBJ1-1, with 7 bases identical to TRBD1. The V and J ends lost 6 bases and 1 base, in that order; junction bases with no gene match: 2. CDR3 length: 13 residues. Germline CDR1 reads SGHTA; CDR2 reads FQGNSA. CDR3 loop: CASSRTGNTEAFF. The CDR3 DNA sequence: TGTGCCAGCAGTCGGACAGGGAACACTGAAGCTTTCTTT.

The chain joins TRBV10-3 to TRBJ2-5; a possible D gene is TRBD1 (5 bases). Looked up from germline, CDR1 is ENHRY and CDR2 is SYGVKD. This CDR3 has 15 residues. Trimming left V 0 bases short and J 1 base short, with 9 bases between. The DNA for the CDR3 is TGTGCCATCAGTGAGTCCGGACAAAGCCAAGAGACCCAGTACTTC. Protein: CAISESGQSQETQYF.

The chain links TRBV28 to TRBJ1-6, with a possible D match to TRBD1 (5 bases). Trimming stripped 6 bases from V and 8 bases from J, with 14 bases between. CDR3 length: 14 residues. Germline values: CDR1 MDHEN, CDR2 SYDVKM. CDR3 amino acids: CASRTTGGDSPLHF. In DNA, the CDR3 is TGTGCCAGCAGGACCACAGGAGGGGATTCACCCCTCCACTTT. Together with reference TRBV28 and TRBJ1-6, the CDR3 gives the full variable domain: DVKVTQSSRYLVKRTGEKVFLECVQDMDHENMFWYRQDPGLGLRLIYFSYDVKMKEKGDIPEGYSVSREKKERFSLILESASTNQTSMYLCASRTTGGDSPLHFGNGTRLTVT.

The chain has TRBV11-3 and TRBJ2-5, with D possibly being TRBD1 or TRBD2 (6 bases each). The CDR3 totals 16 residues. Germline lookup yields CDR1 SGHNT and CDR2 YENEEA. With 5 bases removed from V and 4 bases from J, the gap between germline ends came to 20 bases. CDR3 coding DNA: TGTGCCAGCAGCCAACGAGGGGGTGGGAGGTTAGAGACCCAGTACTTC. Translated, it gives CASSQRGGGRLETQYF. The full variable domain, its missing parts supplied by reference TRBV11-3 and TRBJ2-5, is EAGVVQSPRYKIIEKKQPVAFWCNPISGHNTLYWYLQNLGQGPELLIRYENEEAVDDSQLPKDRFSAERLKGVDSTLKIQPAELGDSAVYLCASSQRGGGRLETQYFGPGTRLLVL.

The chain links TRBV15 to TRBJ2-4; maybe TRBD1 (5 bases). V lost 8 bases and J lost 9, with 14 bases in between. Germline V CDR1 and CDR2: LNHNV, YYDKDF (reference sequence). The CDR3 covers 12 residues. CDR3 DNA: TGTGCCACCCAAGCCAGGCAGGGCATTCAGTACTTC. Translating gives CATQARQGIQYF.

A single count supports this clone. V gene TRBV3-1 (or the pseudogene TRBV3-2) combines with J gene TRBJ1-5, with TRBD1 identical over 9 bases. The junction had 5 bases not matched to a gene; V was cut back by 0 bases and J by 2 bases. The V gene's germline CDR1 is LGHDT and CDR2 YNNKEL (reference sequence). This CDR3 is built from 17 residues. CDR3 in DNA: TGTGCCAGCAGCCAAGACTTGGGACAGGGTCGCAATCAGCCCCAGCATTTT. Encoded protein: CASSQDLGQGRNQPQHF.

The chain is built from TRBV7-3 and TRBJ2-3; the match to TRBD1 covers 8 bases. The germline V gene has CDR1 SGHTA and CDR2 FQGTGA. The CDR3 loop spans 15 amino acids. J lost 2 bases, V lost 1 base, and 2 bases had no gene match. CDR3 region: CASSLRQGNTDTQYF. The CDR3 region has the DNA TGTGCCAGCAGCTTAAGACAGGGGAACACAGATACGCAGTATTTT.

CDR3: CASSSRSGAGYTF. CDR3 nucleotides: TGTGCCAGCAGCTCCCGGTCGGGGGCTGGCTACACCTTC. The V and J genes are TRBV7-3 and TRBJ1-2; D might be TRBD1 (6 bases). Trimming cost V 4 bases and J 7 bases, with 13 bases left between them. Germline CDR1 SGHTA, CDR2 FQGTGA. This CDR3 is 13 amino acids long.

This clone was observed a single time. The chain employs TRBV6-6 and TRBJ1-1, with D unclear. The CDR3 has 13 amino acids. CDR1 is MNHNY, CDR2 SVGAGI, per germline (reference sequence). V lost 2 bases to trimming and J lost 5 bases, with 9 bases between them. This CDR3 reads CASSYTAGTEAFF. The CDR3 DNA follows: TGTGCCAGCAGTTACACGGCGGGGACTGAAGCTTTCTTT.

The chain couples TRBV18 to TRBJ2-7; D may be TRBD2 (6 bases). Germline V gives CDR1 KGHSH, CDR2 LQKENI. The V end lost 3 bases, the J end lost 5 bases, and 11 bases lay between the germline ends. The CDR3 has 13 amino acids. The CDR3 spells CASSPPSSDEQYF. CDR3 nucleotides: TGTGCCAGCTCACCGCCATCTAGCGACGAGCAGTACTTC.

This clone was counted a few times. The same CDR3 can be traced to other DNA sequences in this sample. The V gene is TRBV11-2, the J gene TRBJ1-3; 7 bases map to TRBD1. The CDR3 has 14 amino acids. CDR1 is SGHAT, CDR2 FQNNGV, per germline. V shed 5 bases, J shed 4 bases, and the junction held 5 bases outside the gene matches. The CDR3 spells CASSPGGSGNTIYF. The CDR3 nucleotides read TGTGCCAGCAGCCCAGGGGGGTCCGGAAACACCATATATTTT.

The genes are TRBV7-3 and TRBJ2-1, with TRBD2 identical over 13 bases. Per germline, CDR1 SGHTA and CDR2 FQGTGA. This CDR3 region has 14 residues. The V and J ends lost 8 bases and 6 bases, in that order; junction bases with no gene match: 4. For the CDR3, the DNA is TGTGCCAGCGCGACTAGCGGGAGGTCCAATGAGCAGTTCTTC. As protein: CASATSGRSNEQFF. The full variable domain, rest sourced from reference TRBV7-3 and TRBJ2-1, is GAGVSQTPSNKVTEKGKYVELRCDPISGHTALYWYRQSLGQGPEFLIYFQGTGAADDSGLPNDRFFAVRPEGSVSTLKIQRTERGDSAVYLCASATSGRSNEQFFGPGTRLTVL.

In DNA, the CDR3 is TGTGCCAGCAGTTTGTTAGCCGAAAAACTGTTTTTT. This sequence encodes CASSLLAEKLFF. This chain uses TRBV28 with TRBJ1-4; no reliable D call. Germline V gene sequence: CDR1 MDHEN, CDR2 SYDVKM. CDR3 size: 12 residues. The germline V and J ends were trimmed by 3 bases and 8 bases, with 7 bases remaining between them.

The genes are TRBV19 and TRBJ2-3; 7 positions match TRBD2. Germline lookup yields CDR1 LNHDA and CDR2 SQIVND (reference sequence). V shed 6 bases, J shed 4 bases, and the junction held 10 bases outside the gene matches. The CDR3 totals 15 residues. As DNA, the CDR3 is TGTGCCAGTAGGAGGACTAGGGGCGGTTCAGATACGCAGTATTTT. This translates into CASRRTRGGSDTQYF.

The rearrangement joins TRBV4-1 to TRBJ2-7; 8 bases are shared with TRBD2. Per the germline V gene, CDR1 is MGHRA and CDR2 is YSYEKL. This CDR3 contains 16 residues. Germline trimming cut 1 base from V and 0 bases from J; bases unmatched to any gene: 5. In nucleotides, the CDR3 is TGCGCCAGCAGCCAAGTGCCGGGGGGGCTCTCCTACGAGCAGTACTTC. Translated, it gives CASSQVPGGLSYEQYF.

The chain uses TRBV7-2 and TRBJ1-5, with D tentatively TRBD1 (5 bases). The CDR3 covers 16 residues. V lost 1 base and J 1 base, leaving 11 bases between the germline ends. Germline CDR1 is SGHTA and CDR2 is FQGNSA. CDR3 sequence: CASSLVLGLSNQPQHF. In DNA, the CDR3 is TGTGCCAGCAGCTTAGTTCTGGGGCTCAGCAATCAGCCCCAGCATTTT.

V and J are TRBV4-1 and TRBJ2-1; D is uncertain. The length of the CDR3 is 14 residues. Germline CDR1 reads MGHRA; CDR2 reads YSYEKL. V lost 0 bases to trimming and J lost 5 bases, with 8 bases between them. In DNA, the CDR3 is TGCGCCAGCAGCCAAGATAGCAGTAACAATGAGCAGTTCTTC. Its translation is CASSQDSSNNEQFF.

The chain has TRBV15 and TRBJ2-7, with D perhaps assigned TRBD1 or TRBD2 (6 bases each). The CDR3 is 15 amino acids. Germline V gene sequence: CDR1 LNHNV, CDR2 YYDKDF (reference sequence). Trimming shortened V by 6 bases and J by 3 bases, and 18 bases separated the two germline ends. The CDR3 DNA follows: TGTGCCACCAGTACCAGCTGGGGGGCTCGCTACGAGCAGTACTTC. Its protein is CATSTSWGARYEQYF. Drawing the rest from reference TRBV15 and TRBJ2-7, the complete variable domain is DAMVIQNPRYQVTQFGKPVTLSCSQTLNHNVMYWYQQKSSQAPKLLFHYYDKDFNNEADTPDNFQSRRPNTSFCFLDIRSPGLGDTAMYLCATSTSWGARYEQYFGPGTRLTVT.

The J gene is TRBJ2-1, the V gene TRBV19; 12 positions agree with TRBD2. Germline lookup yields CDR1 LNHDA and CDR2 SQIVND (reference sequence). J was trimmed by 7 bases and V by 6 bases; bases with no gene match: 7. The CDR3 contains 15 residues. The CDR3: CASRSTSGGTNEQFF. The CDR3 region has the DNA TGTGCCAGTAGATCAACTAGCGGGGGGACGAATGAGCAGTTCTTC.

This chain joins TRBV19 and TRBJ2-1; D is possibly TRBD1 or TRBD2 (5 bases each). V lost 1 base, J lost 10 bases, and 11 bases lay in between. CDR3 size: 13 residues. Germline assignment: CDR1 LNHDA and CDR2 SQIVND (reference sequence). The CDR3 is CASSIGAWGEQFF. As DNA, the CDR3 is TGTGCCAGTAGTATAGGGGCGTGGGGGGAGCAGTTCTTC.